Detailed here is one TCR beta chain. This record belongs to a study of blood T cell repertoires in COVID-19. On the study more broadly: Sites in the United States, Italy and Spain provided acute and convalescent COVID-19 samples. T cells, B-cell-depleted T cells, or PBMCs provided the cDNA or gDNA that served as material.

CDR3 size: 16 residues. Germline CDR1 reads SGHRS; CDR2 reads YFSETQ. J gave up 2 bases and V 4 bases, and 6 bases lay outside the gene matches. Authors' data handling: Reference gene primer amplification gave nucleated cell count estimates. Here immunoSEQ multiplex PCR was the method, and the copy in TCRdb shows in-frame clones only, minus some. V and J calls and clone size are those listed in that table; D and trimming were worked out from the DNA. The profile shows approximately 290,000 clones, roughly 84% of them singletons. The chain combines TRBV5-1 with TRBJ2-2, with TRBD2 matching 9 bases. Sequencing was performed on peripheral blood. The TCR sequence derives from a person aged 65 to 85 with COVID-19, enrolled during active disease. CDR3 sequence: CASSVAGTSNTGELFF. The CDR3 nucleotides read TGCGCCAGCAGCGTCGCCGGGACTAGCAACACCGGGGAGCTGTTTTTT.